The present TCR beta chain was sequenced within a study of regulatory T cells in long-lasting Graves disease. Turning to the study itself: A definition of persistent Graves' disease required over 5 years of antithyroid drugs plus positive TSH receptor antibodies.

The CDR3 spans 16 residues. Germline CDR1 reads SQVTM; CDR2 reads ANQGSEA. The J segment lost 7 bases and the V segment lost 5 bases, leaving 12 bases of the junction unmatched. Notes on this clonotype: Its matching antigen is unknown.

To make TCR beta libraries, researchers used iRepertoire HTBI primers and Arm-PCR of CDR3 regions. TCRdb processed the multiplex PCR reads anew with MiXCR; each CDR3 protein has one entry. The data hold about 450,000 distinct CDR3 sequences, with 23% observed a single time. The study's findings and limits: The TCR repertoire of persistent Graves' patients was less diverse than that of newly diagnosed ones.

The time point: persistent/refractory GD, antithyroid drugs over 5 years with positive TRAb. Extracted PBMC RNA gave rise to the TCR library. An endocrinology unit in Xi'an, China, supplied the patients. Sequencing used peripheral blood mononuclear cells (PBMCs), obtained when the disease was refractory, from a patient treated with antithyroid drugs. The chain is built from TRBV29-1 and TRBJ2-1; 12 bases match TRBD1. This TCR was sampled from a female donor with Graves disease. The CDR3 DNA is TGCAGCGTTCGGTCCCGGGACAGGGGGCGAGGGAATGAGCAGTTCTTC. This encodes CSVRSRDRGRGNEQFF.